A single sample is the source of the 7 T cell receptor beta chains below, sequenced in a study of T cell changes during pregnancy in multiple sclerosis. The assay was immunoSEQ multiplex PCR, and TCRdb's table has in-frame clones only and misses some. The data contain tens of thousands of clones, more than 75% of them singletons. The specimen was CD8+ T cells from peripheral blood mononuclear cells, collected after pregnancy. Receptors were obtained from a female donor in good health, enrolled as a control in a pregnancy study.

Only one count was recorded for this clone. This chain links TRBV4-3 with TRBJ1-2; D perhaps matches TRBD1 (6 bases). Trimming took 0 bases from V and 6 from J, leaving 20 bases between them. Germline CDR1 is LGHNA and CDR2 is YSLEER. This CDR3 is built from 17 residues. CDR3 residues: CASSQDGPGQGYDGYTF. CDR3 nucleotides: TGCGCCAGCAGCCAAGACGGACCGGGACAAGGATACGATGGCTACACCTTC.

V and J are TRBV4-1 and TRBJ1-1, with D possibly TRBD1 on 6 matching bases. The germline V and J ends were trimmed by 0 bases and 1 base, with 21 bases remaining between them. Germline V gives CDR1 MGHRA, CDR2 YSYEKL. CDR3 size: 19 residues. The DNA of the CDR3 is TGCGCCAGCAGCCAAGATCAGGCGGTAAGGGGACACTCGAACACTGAAGCTTTCTTT. As protein: CASSQDQAVRGHSNTEAFF.

The rearrangement uses TRBV13 and TRBJ1-6; no clear D. The germline V gene has CDR1 PRHDT and CDR2 FYEKMQ (reference sequence). Deletions cut 2 bases from V and 5 bases from J, with 16 bases between. The CDR3 runs to 17 residues. The CDR3 protein is CASSLPSGPADNSPLHF. The CDR3 region has the DNA TGTGCCAGCAGCTTACCCTCAGGACCAGCGGATAATTCACCCCTCCACTTT. Variable domain in full (rest from reference TRBV13 and TRBJ1-6): AAGVIQSPRHLIKEKRETATLKCYPIPRHDTVYWYQQGPGQDPQFLISFYEKMQSDKGSIPDRFSAQQFSDYHSELNMSSLELGDSALYFCASSLPSGPADNSPLHFGNGTRLTVT.

V is TRBV7-9 and J is TRBJ1-2, with D perhaps TRBD1 (5 bases). The CDR3 length is 15 residues. The germline gives CDR1 SEHNR, CDR2 FQNEAQ (reference sequence). Trimming stripped 0 bases from V and 8 bases from J, with 16 bases between. This chain's CDR3 is CASSLATGYTEGYTF. The DNA of the CDR3 is TGTGCCAGCAGCTTAGCCACAGGTTACACGGAAGGCTACACCTTC.

The rearrangement joins TRBV5-6 to TRBJ1-2; TRBD1 is a possible D gene (5 bases). Germline loops: CDR1 SGHDT, CDR2 YYEEEE. V shed 7 bases and J shed 6 bases, with 16 bases lying between them. This CDR3 region has 13 residues. The DNA of the CDR3 is TGTGCCAGCCAACAAGGGGAGGGGCATGGCTACACCTTC. Its protein product is CASQQGEGHGYTF.

In nucleotides, the CDR3 is TGCGCCAGCAGCCAAGCCCCCCTCGGGACAGGGCCTAGGGATACGCAGTATTTT. Protein product: CASSQAPLGTGPRDTQYF. The chain combines TRBV4-1 with TRBJ2-3; TRBD1 aligns across 9 bases. V shed 1 base and J 6 bases; nucleotides not matched to a gene: 14. The CDR3 covers 18 residues. The germline V gene has CDR1 MGHRA and CDR2 YSYEKL.

The chain combines TRBV6-1 with TRBJ2-7; D is ambiguous. The germline V gene encodes CDR1 MNHNS and CDR2 SASEGT. CDR3 length: 16 amino acids. V was clipped by 1 base and J by 0 bases, with 13 bases between them. CDR3 nucleotides: TGTGCCAGCAGTGAAGGGCCATCCCTGGTCTCCTACGAGCAGTACTTC. Translating it yields CASSEGPSLVSYEQYF.